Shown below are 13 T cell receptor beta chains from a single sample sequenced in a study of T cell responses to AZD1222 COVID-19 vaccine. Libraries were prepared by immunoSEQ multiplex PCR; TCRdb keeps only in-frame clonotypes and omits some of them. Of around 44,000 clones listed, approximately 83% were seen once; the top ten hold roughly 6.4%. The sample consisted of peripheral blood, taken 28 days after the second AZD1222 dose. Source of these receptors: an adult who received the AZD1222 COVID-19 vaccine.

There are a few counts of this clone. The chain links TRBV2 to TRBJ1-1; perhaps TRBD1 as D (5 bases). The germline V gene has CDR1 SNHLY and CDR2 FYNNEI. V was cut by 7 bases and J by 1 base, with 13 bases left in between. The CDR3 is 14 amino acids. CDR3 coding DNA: TGTGCCAGCAAGGAAGGGGTTTGGAACACTGAAGCTTTCTTT. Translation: CASKEGVWNTEAFF.

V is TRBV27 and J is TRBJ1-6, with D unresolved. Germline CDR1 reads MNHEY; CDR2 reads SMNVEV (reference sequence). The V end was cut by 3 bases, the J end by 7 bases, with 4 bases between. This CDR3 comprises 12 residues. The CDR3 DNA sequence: TGTGCCAGCAGTTTTTGGAATTCACCCCTCCACTTT. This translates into CASSFWNSPLHF.

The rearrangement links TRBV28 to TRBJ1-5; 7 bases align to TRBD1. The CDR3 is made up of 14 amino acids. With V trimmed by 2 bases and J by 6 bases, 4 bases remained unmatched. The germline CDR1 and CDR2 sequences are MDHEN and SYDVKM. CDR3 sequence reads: CASSLEGGIQPQHF. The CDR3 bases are TGTGCCAGCAGTTTAGAAGGGGGCATTCAGCCCCAGCATTTT.

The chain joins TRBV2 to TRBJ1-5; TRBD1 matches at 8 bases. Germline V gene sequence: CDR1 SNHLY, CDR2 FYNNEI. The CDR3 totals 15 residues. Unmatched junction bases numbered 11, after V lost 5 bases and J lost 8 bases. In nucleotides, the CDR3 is TGTGCCAGCAGTTCGGGACAGGTTCCTCTGGAGCCCCAGCATTTT. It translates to CASSSGQVPLEPQHF.

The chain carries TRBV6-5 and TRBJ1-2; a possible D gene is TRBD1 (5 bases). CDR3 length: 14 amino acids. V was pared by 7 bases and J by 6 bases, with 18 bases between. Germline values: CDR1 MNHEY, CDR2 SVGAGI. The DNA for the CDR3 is TGTGCCAGCACTCGAACGCTCCGGGGCAATGGCTACACCTTC. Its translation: CASTRTLRGNGYTF.

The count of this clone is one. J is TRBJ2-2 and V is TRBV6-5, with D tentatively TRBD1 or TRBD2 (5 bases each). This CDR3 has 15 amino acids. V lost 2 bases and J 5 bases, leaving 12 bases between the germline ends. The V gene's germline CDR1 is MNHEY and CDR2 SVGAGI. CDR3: CASSYRDVRTGELFF. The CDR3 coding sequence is TGTGCCAGCAGTTACCGGGACGTACGAACCGGGGAGCTGTTTTTT.

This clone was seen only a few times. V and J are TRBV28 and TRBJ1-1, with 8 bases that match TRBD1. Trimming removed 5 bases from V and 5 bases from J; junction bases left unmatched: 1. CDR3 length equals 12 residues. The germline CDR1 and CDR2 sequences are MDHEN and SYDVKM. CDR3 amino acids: CASSTGGTEAFF. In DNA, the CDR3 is TGTGCCAGCAGTACAGGGGGTACTGAAGCTTTCTTT.

This CDR3 is CASSYSPGNTIYF. For the CDR3, the DNA is TGTGCCAGCAGTTACTCACCAGGAAACACCATATATTTT. The V gene is TRBV6-6, the J gene TRBJ1-3; no firm D call. This CDR3 spans 13 amino acids. V dropped 0 bases and J dropped 4 bases, with 4 bases sitting between them. The germline CDR1 and CDR2 sequences are MNHNY and SVGAGI (reference sequence).

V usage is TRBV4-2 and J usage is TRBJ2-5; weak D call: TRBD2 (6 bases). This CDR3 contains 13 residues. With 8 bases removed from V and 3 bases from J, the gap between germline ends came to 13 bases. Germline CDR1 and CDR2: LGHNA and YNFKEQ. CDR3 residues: CASGRDSKETQYF. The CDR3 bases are TGTGCCAGCGGACGGGACTCAAAAGAGACCCAGTACTTC.

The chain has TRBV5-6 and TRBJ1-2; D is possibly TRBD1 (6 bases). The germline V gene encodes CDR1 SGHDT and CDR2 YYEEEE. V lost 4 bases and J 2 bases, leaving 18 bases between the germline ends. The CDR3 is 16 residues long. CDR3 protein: CASSAGTSSWNYGYTF. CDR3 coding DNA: TGTGCCAGCAGCGCAGGGACATCGTCCTGGAACTATGGCTACACCTTC.

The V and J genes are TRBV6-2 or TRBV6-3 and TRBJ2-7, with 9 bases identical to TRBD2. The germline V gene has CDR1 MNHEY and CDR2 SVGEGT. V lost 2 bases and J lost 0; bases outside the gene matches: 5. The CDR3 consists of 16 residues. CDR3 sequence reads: CASSYPRLADSYEQYF. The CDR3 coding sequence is TGTGCCAGCAGTTACCCCAGACTAGCGGACTCCTACGAGCAGTACTTC.

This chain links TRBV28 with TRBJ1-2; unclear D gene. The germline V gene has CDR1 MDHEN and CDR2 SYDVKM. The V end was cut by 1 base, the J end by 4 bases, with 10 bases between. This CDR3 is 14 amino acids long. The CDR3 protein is CASSLFVGSYGYTF. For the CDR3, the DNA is TGTGCCAGCAGTTTATTCGTCGGGTCCTATGGCTACACCTTC.

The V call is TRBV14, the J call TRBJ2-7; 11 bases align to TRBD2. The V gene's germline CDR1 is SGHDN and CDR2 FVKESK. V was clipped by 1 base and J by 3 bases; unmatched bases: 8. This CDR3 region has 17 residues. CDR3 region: CASSQVLAGGQDYEQYF. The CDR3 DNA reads TGTGCCAGCAGCCAAGTCCTAGCGGGAGGTCAAGACTACGAGCAGTACTTC.